Listed below are T cell receptor beta chains from one sample, sequenced in a study of blood T cell repertoires in COVID-19. Clones were read by immunoSEQ multiplex PCR, and TCRdb kept only the in-frame ones, dropping some. Found here are fewer than 250,000 clones, around four fifths of them singletons; the top ten hold 2.5% to 3%. Material: peripheral blood. The receptor set was obtained from a woman in her seventies with active or convalescent COVID-19. Both conserved end residues are part of each CDR3.

v_gene,j_gene,len,CDR3aa
TRBV9,TRBJ1-4,15,CASSARGRTNEKLFF
TRBV29-1,TRBJ1-2,13,CSVEEESIYGYTF
TRBV11-3,TRBJ2-3,15,CASSLGQGGSDTQYF
TRBV18,TRBJ2-5,15,CASSPLGTAQETQYF
TRBV4-3,TRBJ2-1,16,CASSQGSVRDYNEQFF
TRBV2,TRBJ1-3,14,CASGGLGGGNTIYF
TRBV28,TRBJ2-3,16,CASSLTQRESADTQYF
TRBV28,TRBJ2-7,13,CASSLQGSYEQYF
TRBV7-9,TRBJ1-5,14,CASSGTVGGQPQHF
TRBV6-5,TRBJ2-5,15,CASRGGAVSEETQYF
TRBV30,TRBJ2-7,13,CAWSVSTGLEQYF
TRBV3-1/TRBV3-2,TRBJ1-4,17,CASSQDGRWGGYEKLFF
TRBV16,TRBJ1-2,15,CASTSFVQGRYGYTF
TRBV6-5,TRBJ2-7,15,CASSYSPSGGHEQYF
TRBV24-1,TRBJ2-1,14,CATSDPKQGSEQFF
TRBV10-3,TRBJ1-3,12,CAISEGEATIYF
TRBV5-4,TRBJ1-6,14,CASSLTGTNSPLHF
TRBV25-1,TRBJ2-3,12,CASSEGVNTQYF
TRBV6-1,TRBJ2-4,17,CASSVGLAGRAKNIQYF
TRBV19,TRBJ1-2,11,CASSPGAGYTF
TRBV4-1,TRBJ1-5,17,CASSWGQGARSNQPQHF
TRBV2,TRBJ1-5,12,CASWRGGQPQHF
TRBV3-1/TRBV3-2,TRBJ2-7,14,CASSLQGTDYEQYF
TRBV5-1,TRBJ1-2,12,CASSLEEGGYTF
TRBV18,TRBJ2-7,12,CASSSGYYEQYF
TRBV12-5,TRBJ2-3,14,CASGSSGGTDTQYF
TRBV2,TRBJ1-5,14,CASRTTGANQPQHF
TRBV30,TRBJ2-2,13,CAWSVASGRRMFF
TRBV5-1,TRBJ2-1,15,CASSELAGLDNEQFF
TRBV20-1,TRBJ2-2,17,CSASKPTGTTNTGELFF
TRBV15,TRBJ2-3,15,CATSSRTGLTDTQYF
TRBV2,TRBJ2-5,14,CASSVYTGGQTQYF
TRBV18,TRBJ2-1,14,CASSPGLSYNEQFF
TRBV4-1,TRBJ1-5,17,CASSLRDRFESNQPQHF
TRBV19,TRBJ1-2,15,CASSIVQGAHYGYTF
TRBV6-5,TRBJ2-1,15,CASRGTSGSRNEQFF
TRBV6-2/TRBV6-3,TRBJ2-7,11,CASSVRDNQYF
TRBV6-5,TRBJ1-1,13,CASRRMRDTEAFF
TRBV5-1,TRBJ2-5,13,CASSREVQETQYF
TRBV3-1/TRBV3-2,TRBJ1-5,16,CASSQSGGSSNQPQHF
TRBV6-5,TRBJ2-7,14,CASSYSSDNYEQYF
TRBV5-1,TRBJ2-2,16,CASSLVPGTNTGELFF